The present T cell receptor beta chain was sequenced within a study of identical twins. TCRdb independently ran MiXCR on the 5' RACE reads; one entry per CDR3 protein. The repertoire consists of about 200,000 distinct CDR3 sequences, with under 10% occurring once and the leading ten covering just under 2%. This clonotype appeared many times. J gave up 9 bases and V 3 bases, and 14 bases lay outside the gene matches. Germline loops: CDR1 ENHRY, CDR2 SYGVKD. The CDR3 runs 16 residues. These same records also appear under a second study, on yellow fever vaccine responses in identical twins.

The chain joins TRBV10-3 to TRBJ2-5; TRBD1 matches 9 bases. This receptor was taken from a woman between 18 and 29 years old in good health. The sample taken for sequencing was memory (CD45RO+) T cells sorted from blood. In DNA, the CDR3 is TGTGCCATCAGTGACCGGGACAGGGTGGACAGAGGACCCCAGTACTTC. This gives the protein CAISDRDRVDRGPQYF.